This T cell receptor (beta chain) was observed in a study of blood T cell repertoires in COVID-19. Study information: Samples representing acute and convalescent COVID-19 were sourced from the United States, Italy and Spain. PBMCs, B-cell-depleted T cells, or T cells provided the cDNA or gDNA that made up the material.

This CDR3 spans 15 amino acids. The V end was cut by 0 bases, the J end by 4 bases, with 9 bases between. Per the germline V gene, CDR1 is MNHEY and CDR2 is SVGAGI. Repertoires were generated with immunoSEQ multiplex PCR, while TCRdb's copy carries only in-frame clones and drops some. The sample lists around 270,000 clones, 84% seen once, with roughly 1.4% in the top ten. The sample taken for sequencing was peripheral blood. The chain uses TRBV6-5 and TRBJ1-4; D not resolved. The clonotype comes from a middle-aged woman who had recovered from COVID-19. The CDR3 DNA reads as TGTGCCAGCAGTTACTCGAGGGCAGTTAATGAAAAACTGTTTTTT. This codes for CASSYSRAVNEKLFF.